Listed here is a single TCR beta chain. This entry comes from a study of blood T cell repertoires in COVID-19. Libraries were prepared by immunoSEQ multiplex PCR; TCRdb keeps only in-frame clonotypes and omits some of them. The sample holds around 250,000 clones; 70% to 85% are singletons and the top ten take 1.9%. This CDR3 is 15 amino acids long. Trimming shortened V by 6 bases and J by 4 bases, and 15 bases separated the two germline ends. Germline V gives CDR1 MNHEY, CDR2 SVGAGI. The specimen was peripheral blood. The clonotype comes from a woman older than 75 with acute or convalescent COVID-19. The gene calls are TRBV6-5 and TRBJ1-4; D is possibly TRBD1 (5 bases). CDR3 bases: TGTGCCAGCAGACGCTCGACGGGACTTAATGAAAAACTGTTTTTT. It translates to CASRRSTGLNEKLFF.